Shown below are 32 T cell receptor beta chains from a single sample sequenced in a study of blood T cell repertoires in COVID-19. Sequenced by immunoSEQ multiplex PCR; TCRdb stores in-frame clones only, minus some. The profile shows about 270,000 clones, 75% to 90% of them singletons. What was sequenced was PBMCs or T cells enriched from blood (not recorded which). The receptors derive from a woman under 30 who had recovered from COVID-19.

The rearrangement uses TRBV3-1 (or the pseudogene TRBV3-2) and TRBJ2-5, with unresolved D. V was clipped by 1 base and J by 4 bases, with 13 bases between them. This CDR3 is 15 amino acids long. The germline V gene encodes CDR1 LGHDT and CDR2 YNNKEL (reference sequence). The CDR3 coding sequence is TGTGCCAGCAGCCAAGTTCCTAGTAGTGGAGAGACCCAGTACTTC. It is translated as CASSQVPSSGETQYF.

The V gene is TRBV5-1, the J gene TRBJ1-2; tentatively, D is TRBD1 (5 bases). The V end lost 6 bases, the J end lost 7 bases, and 19 bases lay between the germline ends. From germline, CDR1 is SGHRS and CDR2 YFSETQ. This CDR3 contains 14 residues. This CDR3 reads CASTQGGGEGGYTF. In DNA form, the CDR3 reads TGCGCCAGCACCCAAGGCGGGGGTGAGGGTGGCTACACCTTC.

The V gene is TRBV14, the J gene TRBJ2-4; 8 bases fit TRBD1. The V and J ends lost 4 bases and 6 bases, in that order; junction bases with no gene match: 5. There are 14 residues in the CDR3. Germline V gives CDR1 SGHDN, CDR2 FVKESK. CDR3 amino acids: CASSPTGGINIQYF. Written as DNA, the CDR3 is TGTGCCAGCAGCCCCACAGGGGGAATAAACATTCAGTACTTC.

This chain uses TRBV7-9 with TRBJ2-7, with 12 bases aligning to TRBD1. The CDR3 totals 16 residues. Germline loops: CDR1 SEHNR, CDR2 FQNEAQ (reference sequence). The V segment lost 5 bases and the J segment 5 bases; nucleotides outside the gene matches: 10. The CDR3 DNA follows: TGTGCCAGCAGCCCACCAACGGGACAGGGGGCCCACGAGCAGTACTTC. It yields the protein CASSPPTGQGAHEQYF.

The genes are TRBV29-1 and TRBJ1-2, with D uncertain. Germline V CDR1 and CDR2: SQVTM, ANQGSEA. CDR3 length: 15 amino acids. Trimming took 8 bases from V and 2 from J, leaving 21 bases between them. This CDR3 reads CSSWGGNNLNYGYTF. For the CDR3, the DNA is TGCAGCTCCTGGGGAGGGAACAACCTAAACTATGGCTACACCTTC.

This rearrangement joins TRBV27 to TRBJ1-1, with 8 bases aligning to TRBD1. The germline V gene encodes CDR1 MNHEY and CDR2 SMNVEV (reference sequence). With V trimmed by 7 bases and J by 8 bases, 12 bases remained unmatched. The CDR3 spans 14 residues. CDR3 sequence (DNA): TGTGCCAGCAAGCCGACAGGGGCGGCCGGGGAAGCTTTCTTT. Its protein is CASKPTGAAGEAFF.

The chain joins TRBV5-1 to TRBJ2-3; D remains unclear. CDR3 length: 13 amino acids. Germline assignment: CDR1 SGHRS and CDR2 YFSETQ. V lost 4 bases, J lost 0 bases, and 6 bases lay in between. The CDR3 nucleotides read TGCGCCAGCAGCGCGTCTAGCACAGATACGCAGTATTTT. Encoded protein: CASSASSTDTQYF.

This CDR3 reads CASSLSAGAPYEQYF. In DNA, the CDR3 is TGCGCCAGCAGCTTGAGCGCGGGGGCTCCCTACGAGCAGTACTTC. This chain connects TRBV5-1 to TRBJ2-7; tentative D call: TRBD2 (7 bases). The CDR3 spans 15 residues. Germline assignment: CDR1 SGHRS and CDR2 YFSETQ. V was trimmed by 1 base and J by 2 bases, leaving 13 bases between them.

This clone came up once. This sequence joins TRBV4-1 and TRBJ1-2, with 7 bases lining up with TRBD1. After removal of 0 bases from V and 4 bases from J, the junction contained 11 bases not matched to a gene. Per germline, CDR1 MGHRA and CDR2 YSYEKL. The CDR3 sequence is 17 residues long. CDR3 sequence reads: CASSQDPSAGQSYGYTF. Written as DNA, the CDR3 is TGCGCCAGCAGCCAAGATCCCAGTGCGGGACAGTCCTATGGCTACACCTTC.

The chain recombines TRBV24-1 with TRBJ2-3, with 7 bases identical to TRBD1. The CDR3 is 18 amino acids. The germline V gene encodes CDR1 KGHDR and CDR2 SFDVKD. The junction had 9 bases not matched to a gene; V was cut back by 1 base and J by 0 bases. CDR3 protein: CATSDFSGQTSSTDTQYF. DNA for the CDR3: TGTGCCACCAGTGATTTTTCGGGACAGACCTCTAGCACAGATACGCAGTATTTT.

The rearrangement uses TRBV5-4 and TRBJ1-4, with D tentatively TRBD1 (6 bases). This CDR3 contains 15 residues. V gave up 0 bases and J gave up 5 bases, with 11 bases separating them. Per germline, CDR1 SGHNT and CDR2 YYREEE (reference sequence). This chain's CDR3 is CASSLAAGANEKLFF. The CDR3 DNA reads as TGTGCCAGCAGCTTGGCCGCAGGGGCAAATGAAAAACTGTTTTTT. The complete variable domain, with remaining parts taken from reference TRBV5-4 and TRBJ1-4, reads ETGVTQSPTHLIKTRGQQVTLRCSSQSGHNTVSWYQQALGQGPQFIFQYYREEENGRGNFPPRFSGLQFPNYSSELNVNALELDDSALYLCASSLAAGANEKLFFGSGTQLSVL.

The chain joins TRBV7-6 to TRBJ2-3, with D possibly TRBD2 on 6 matching bases. CDR3 length equals 15 residues. V dropped 0 bases and J dropped 6 bases, with 13 bases sitting between them. Germline V gene lookup returns CDR1 SGHVS and CDR2 FNYEAQ. CDR3 DNA sequence: TGTGCCAGCAGCTTAGCTGGGACTCCGGCGGATACGCAGTATTTT. Translated, it gives CASSLAGTPADTQYF.

V usage is TRBV28 and J usage is TRBJ2-1; D is unclear. Germline assignment: CDR1 MDHEN and CDR2 SYDVKM. V dropped 2 bases and J dropped 9 bases, with 5 bases sitting between them. The CDR3 consists of 11 residues. The CDR3 loop is CASSLTGEQFF. Here the CDR3 DNA reads TGTGCCAGCAGTTTAACGGGTGAGCAGTTCTTC.

The chain combines TRBV5-1 with TRBJ2-7, with a tentative D call TRBD2 (6 bases). CDR3 length equals 13 residues. The ends were cut back, 5 bases at V and 0 bases at J, with 9 bases in the middle. Germline V gene lookup returns CDR1 SGHRS and CDR2 YFSETQ. DNA for the CDR3: TGCGCCAGCAGACCGGGAGTCTCCTACGAGCAGTACTTC. Translation gives CASRPGVSYEQYF.

The chain links TRBV6-5 to TRBJ1-4; TRBD1 agrees at 7 bases. With 6 bases clipped from V and 8 bases from J, the junction kept 12 bases outside the gene matches. This CDR3 spans 15 amino acids. The germline V gene has CDR1 MNHEY and CDR2 SVGAGI. The CDR3 sequence: CASSRNTGAGEKLFF. In nucleotides, the CDR3 is TGTGCCAGCAGCCGGAATACAGGGGCGGGGGAAAAACTGTTTTTT.

The V gene is TRBV5-4, the J gene TRBJ1-6, with a possible D match to TRBD1 (5 bases). Germline V gene lookup returns CDR1 SGHNT and CDR2 YYREEE (reference sequence). The CDR3 covers 16 residues. Between the trimmed V and J ends, which lost 0 bases and 6 bases, there was a span of 13 bases. The chain's CDR3 is CASSLGKGRGNSPLHF. Here the CDR3 DNA reads TGTGCCAGCAGCTTGGGGAAGGGGAGGGGTAATTCACCCCTCCACTTT.

The chain combines TRBV7-8 with TRBJ1-5; D gene ambiguous. The germline CDR1 and CDR2 sequences are SGHVS and FQNEAQ. V lost 8 bases to trimming and J lost 6 bases, with 11 bases between them. The CDR3 extends over 12 amino acids. CDR3 residues: CASSLPGQPQHF. The CDR3, as DNA: TGTGCCAGCTCATTACCAGGTCAGCCCCAGCATTTT.

The sample holds one count of this clone. The chain joins TRBV6-4 to TRBJ1-6; 7 bases are shared with TRBD1. V lost 8 bases, J lost 7 bases, and 5 bases stayed unmatched. The germline V gene has CDR1 MRHNA and CDR2 SNTAGT. The CDR3 extends over 13 amino acids. In DNA form, the CDR3 reads TGTGCCAGCTCCGGACAGGCAAATTCACCCCTCCACTTT. Its translation: CASSGQANSPLHF.

As concerns this clone: At one end, the junction sequence differs from germline, possibly due to a read error. The chain joins TRBV7-7 to TRBJ2-5; 7 bases line up with TRBD1. Germline CDR1 is SSHAT and CDR2 is FNYEAQ (reference sequence). This CDR3 is built from 14 residues. The chain's CDR3 is CASSLRTGRETQYF. CDR3 nucleotide sequence: TGTGCTAGCAGCCTAAGGACAGGCAGAGAGACCCAGTACTTC. Full variable domain (outside the CDR3, taken from reference TRBV7-7 and TRBJ2-5): GAGVSQSPRYKVTKRGQDVTLRCDPISSHATLYWYQQALGQGPEFLTYFNYEAQPDKSGLPSDRFSAERPEGSISTLTIQRTEQRDSAMYRCASSLRTGRETQYFGPGTRLLVL.

This clone was counted a single time. This chain connects TRBV29-1 to TRBJ2-7; 9 bases align to TRBD2. CDR1 and CDR2 from the germline V gene are SQVTM and ANQGSEA. The V segment lost 4 bases and the J segment 3 bases; nucleotides outside the gene matches: 4. CDR3 length equals 13 residues. The chain's CDR3 is CSVARGGVYEQYF. CDR3 nucleotide sequence: TGCAGCGTTGCGCGGGGGGGGGTCTACGAGCAGTACTTC.

The rearrangement joins TRBV14 to TRBJ2-3, with D unclear. The V end was cut by 0 bases, the J end by 6 bases, with 22 bases between. This CDR3 spans 18 amino acids. Germline CDR1 SGHDN, CDR2 FVKESK. Here the CDR3 reads CASSQETTHSPYIDTQYF. CDR3 coding DNA: TGTGCCAGCAGCCAAGAGACGACTCACTCCCCATACATTGATACGCAGTATTTT. The complete variable domain, with remaining parts taken from reference TRBV14 and TRBJ2-3, reads EAGVTQFPSHSVIEKGQTVTLRCDPISGHDNLYWYRRVMGKEIKFLLHFVKESKQDESGMPNNRFLAERTGGTYSTLKVQPAELEDSGVYFCASSQETTHSPYIDTQYFGPGTRLTVL.

This clone was detected only once. The rearrangement joins TRBV6-5 to TRBJ2-1; 10 nucleotides match TRBD1. Trimming removed 7 bases from V and 7 bases from J; junction bases left unmatched: 10. Germline CDR1 reads MNHEY; CDR2 reads SVGAGI. The CDR3 spans 15 residues. The CDR3 loop is CASTHRGTGVNEQFF. The CDR3 region has the DNA TGTGCCAGCACCCACCGAGGGACAGGGGTGAATGAGCAGTTCTTC.

The chain recombines TRBV11-2 with TRBJ1-2; 7 nucleotides agree with TRBD1. This CDR3 comprises 13 residues. Losses at the gene ends were 4 bases for V and 8 bases for J; bases not matched to a gene: 7. From germline, CDR1 is SGHAT and CDR2 FQNNGV. The CDR3 region has the DNA TGTGCCAGCAGCTCTCAGGGGGTTGGGGGCTACACCTTC. It encodes CASSSQGVGGYTF.

The chain employs TRBV5-4 and TRBJ1-2; D is unresolved. V was trimmed by 4 bases and J by 1 base, leaving 8 bases between them. Germline V CDR1 and CDR2: SGHNT, YYREEE (reference sequence). The CDR3 runs 13 residues. CDR3 in amino acids: CASSPGFNYGYTF. The CDR3 DNA reads TGTGCCAGCAGCCCGGGTTTTAACTATGGCTACACCTTC.

The chain joins TRBV21-1 to TRBJ2-7; no DNA check was done on the table's D call, TRBD2. TRBV21-1 corresponds to a pseudogene. The CDR3 covers 15 residues. Here the CDR3 reads CASSKVTGGLGEQYF. The CDR3, as DNA: TGTGCCAGCAGCAAAGTAACGGGGGGTTTAGGCGAGCAGTACTTC.

A single count supports this clone. The chain uses TRBV10-1 and TRBJ2-3; tentative D call: TRBD2 (5 bases). V lost 3 bases to trimming and J lost 0 bases, with 13 bases between them. Germline CDR1 WNHNN, CDR2 SYGVQD (reference sequence). The CDR3 contains 16 residues. CDR3 loop: CASSDSRRSSTDTQYF. The CDR3 DNA is TGCGCCAGCAGTGACTCTCGGAGGTCTAGCACAGATACGCAGTATTTT.

The chain employs TRBV4-2 and TRBJ1-3; D call uncertain. Germline values: CDR1 LGHNA, CDR2 YNFKEQ. The CDR3 sequence is 15 residues long. V dropped 0 bases and J dropped 1 base, with 7 bases sitting between them. The CDR3 reads CASSQEGRSGNTIYF. CDR3 bases: TGTGCCAGCAGCCAAGAGGGGAGGTCTGGAAACACCATATATTTT.

This chain joins TRBV27 and TRBJ1-6; TRBD1 aligns across 9 bases. The CDR3 contains 18 residues. V trimming: 0 bases; J trimming: 5 bases; junction bases outside the gene matches: 8. In germline, CDR1 is MNHEY, CDR2 SMNVEV (reference sequence). The CDR3 DNA reads as TGTGCCAGCAGTTTATCATGGTCGGGACAGGGCCATAATTCACCCCTCCACTTT. Its protein product is CASSLSWSGQGHNSPLHF.

This chain joins TRBV6-5 and TRBJ2-3; 10 bases match TRBD2. Germline values: CDR1 MNHEY, CDR2 SVGAGI. The CDR3 length is 14 residues. Trimming cost V 6 bases and J 3 bases; bases outside gene matches: 3. CDR3 DNA: TGTGCCAGCAGGGAGGGACTAGCGACAGATACGCAGTATTTT. Its protein product is CASREGLATDTQYF.

This chain links TRBV18 with TRBJ2-3; 13 nucleotides match TRBD2. CDR1 and CDR2 (germline): KGHSH, LQKENI. Trimming took 5 bases from V and 2 from J; bases not matched to a gene: 7. The CDR3 is 17 residues long. The CDR3 region has the DNA TGTGCCAGCTCAACGCCCGGGACTAGCGGGGCCACAGATACGCAGTATTTT. Amino acid sequence: CASSTPGTSGATDTQYF.

The V call is TRBV27, the J call TRBJ2-3; possible D gene TRBD2, 6 bases. The V and J ends lost 9 bases and 5 bases respectively, with 21 bases between them. Germline CDR1 is MNHEY and CDR2 is SMNVEV (reference sequence). The CDR3 is 15 amino acids. CDR3 nucleotides: TGTGCCAGTTCCGGGGGAGGACGTGTTGAAGATACGCAGTATTTT. Translated: CASSGGGRVEDTQYF.

The J gene is TRBJ2-7, the V gene TRBV11-2, with 8 bases that match TRBD1. In germline, CDR1 is SGHAT, CDR2 FQNNGV. The CDR3 is made up of 13 amino acids. This CDR3 reads CAVSWDRQSGQYF. CDR3 DNA sequence: TGTGCGGTTAGCTGGGACAGGCAATCGGGGCAGTACTTC. The full variable domain, completed using reference TRBV11-2 and TRBJ2-7, is EAGVAQSPRYKIIEKRQSVAFWCNPISGHATLYWYQQILGQGPKLLIQFQNNGVVDDSQLPKDRFSAERLKGVDSTLKIQPAKLEDSAVYLCAVSWDRQSGQYFGPGTRLTVT.